Presented here are 3 T cell receptor beta chains from one specimen sequenced in a study of blood T cell repertoires in COVID-19. Sequencing was performed with immunoSEQ multiplex PCR; in TCRdb, only in-frame clones are kept and a portion is missing. The sample includes 180,000 or so clones, approximately 88% of them seen just once. The sample consisted of PBMCs or T cells enriched from blood (not recorded which). The receptors here all came from a woman aged 55-70 years who had recovered from COVID-19.

The chain employs TRBV5-1 and TRBJ2-5, with 7 bases that match TRBD1. Germline V lookup: CDR1 SGHRS, CDR2 YFSETQ. V was pared by 6 bases and J by 2 bases, with 7 bases of the junction left unmatched. The CDR3 is 14 residues long. The CDR3 reads CASTRGGPQETQYF. CDR3 DNA sequence: TGCGCCAGCACTCGAGGGGGCCCTCAAGAGACCCAGTACTTC.

J is TRBJ1-2 and V is TRBV5-4; the D is unclear. CDR3 length: 14 amino acids. Germline V gene data show CDR1 as SGHNT and CDR2 as YYREEE (reference sequence). V was clipped by 4 bases and J by 1 base, with 11 bases between them. The CDR3 DNA is TGTGCCAGCAGCCCAGGAGGCGGTAACTATGGCTACACCTTC. It encodes CASSPGGGNYGYTF.

For the CDR3, the DNA is TGTGCCAGCAGCTCGCCCGGGAGCGGGGATACGCAGTATTTT. Translating gives CASSSPGSGDTQYF. This chain uses TRBV5-6 with TRBJ2-3, with D perhaps matching TRBD2 (6 bases). Germline V lookup: CDR1 SGHDT, CDR2 YYEEEE. This CDR3 has 14 residues. The V and J ends lost 3 bases and 6 bases respectively, with 14 bases between them.